The clone carrying this TCR beta chain was counted between two and nine times. Its antigen is currently unknown. The data are from a study of T-cell reconstitution after alpha-beta-depleted transplantation in children. CDR1 and CDR2 from the germline V gene are MNHEY and SVGEGT. This CDR3 contains 14 residues. The V end lost 6 bases, the J end lost 8 bases, and 17 bases lay between the germline ends. Study-wide results and caveats: It was reported that alpha-beta T cells came from several hundred expanded graft clones (about two months after transplant). At the one-year point after transplant, T-cell counts and TCRbeta diversity were found to come mostly from T cells that had been newly produced. From surviving recipient T cells and thymic progenitors came the high day-60 TCRbeta diversity observed in some patients.

TCRbeta library construction was performed incorporating unique molecular identifiers. TCRdb reanalysed the PCR reads using MiXCR and keeps one entry per CDR3 protein. The table includes 45,000 to 55,000 distinct CDR3 sequences, about 9.3% detected once. This TCR was sampled from a male patient between 2 and 15 years old who had a stem cell transplant for chronic granulomatous disease, so the T cells may come from the graft donor. The V and J genes are TRBV6-2 or TRBV6-3 and TRBJ2-1, with a tentative D call TRBD2 (6 bases). This sample comprised PBMCs, mostly from graft donor cells, obtained 60 days after TCRalphabeta/CD19-depleted stem cell transplant. CDR3 loop: CASSPRELPDEQFF. Here the CDR3 DNA reads TGTGCCAGCAGCCCACGGGAGTTGCCCGATGAGCAGTTCTTC.